The entry below gives a single T cell receptor beta chain sequence along with its context. Germline V gene data show CDR1 as SGHAT and CDR2 as FQNNGV. CDR3 length equals 13 residues. Trimming pared 4 bases from V and 3 bases from J, leaving 10 bases between. These data originate in a study of T cell changes during pregnancy in multiple sclerosis. Sequencing was performed with immunoSEQ multiplex PCR; in TCRdb, only in-frame clones are kept and a portion is missing. The data hold around 80,000 clones, with about 92% observed a single time. This receptor was identified in a female donor with multiple sclerosis, enrolled in a pregnancy study. The sample in question was peripheral blood, obtained before pregnancy. This chain links TRBV11-2 with TRBJ2-7, with D possibly TRBD1 on 6 matching bases. The CDR3 region has the DNA TGTGCCAGCAGCTCCGACAGGCTCTACGAGCAGTACTTC. It translates to CASSSDRLYEQYF.